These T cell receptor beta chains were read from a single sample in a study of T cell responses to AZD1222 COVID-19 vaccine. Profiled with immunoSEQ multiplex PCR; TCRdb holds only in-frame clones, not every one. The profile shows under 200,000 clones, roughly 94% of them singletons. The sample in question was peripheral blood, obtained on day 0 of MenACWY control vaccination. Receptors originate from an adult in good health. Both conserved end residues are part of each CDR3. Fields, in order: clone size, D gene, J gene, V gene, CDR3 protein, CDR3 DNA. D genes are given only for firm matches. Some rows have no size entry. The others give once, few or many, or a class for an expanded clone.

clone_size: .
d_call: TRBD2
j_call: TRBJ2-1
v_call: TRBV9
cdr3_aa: CASGQLAGGNYNEQFF
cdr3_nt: TGTGCCAGCGGCCAGCTAGCGGGAGGAAACTACAATGAGCAGTTCTTC

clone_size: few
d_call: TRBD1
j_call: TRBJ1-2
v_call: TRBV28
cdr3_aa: CASSFRQGAVFHYGYTF
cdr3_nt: TGTGCCAGCAGTTTCCGACAGGGGGCGGTTTTTCACTATGGCTACACCTTC

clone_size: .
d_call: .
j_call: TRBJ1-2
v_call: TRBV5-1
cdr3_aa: CASSLRPGTSNYGYTF
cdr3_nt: TGCGCCAGCAGCTTGAGGCCAGGGACGTCTAACTATGGCTACACCTTC

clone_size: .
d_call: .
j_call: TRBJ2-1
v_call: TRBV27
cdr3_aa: CASSLVGPPTGNEQFF
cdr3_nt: TGTGCCAGCAGTTTAGTCGGGCCTCCCACGGGGAATGAGCAGTTCTTC

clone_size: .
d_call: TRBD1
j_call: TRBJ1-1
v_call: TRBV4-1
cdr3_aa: CASSQGQALNTEAFF
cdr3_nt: TGCGCCAGCAGCCAGGGACAGGCCCTGAACACTGAAGCTTTCTTT

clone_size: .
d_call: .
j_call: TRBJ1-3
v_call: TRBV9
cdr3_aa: CASSEGRGRGNTIYF
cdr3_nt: TGTGCCAGCAGCGAGGGACGGGGCAGGGGAAACACCATATATTTT

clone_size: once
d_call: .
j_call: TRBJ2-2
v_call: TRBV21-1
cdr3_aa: CASSMVGGELFF
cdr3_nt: TGTGCCAGCAGCATGGTCGGCGGGGAGCTGTTTTTT

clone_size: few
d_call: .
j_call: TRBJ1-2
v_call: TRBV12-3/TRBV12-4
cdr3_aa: CASSPGRGYGYTF
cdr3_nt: TGTGCCAGCAGTCCTGGGAGAGGCTATGGCTACACCTTC

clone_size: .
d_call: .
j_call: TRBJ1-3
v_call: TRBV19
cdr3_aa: CASSPLGGPGNTIYF
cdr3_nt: TGTGCCAGTAGCCCCCTGGGGGGGCCAGGAAACACCATATATTTT

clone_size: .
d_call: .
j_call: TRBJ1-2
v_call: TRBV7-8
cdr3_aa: CASSSRVAGLGYGYTF
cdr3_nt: TGTGCCAGCAGCTCCAGAGTCGCGGGTCTAGGGTATGGCTACACCTTC

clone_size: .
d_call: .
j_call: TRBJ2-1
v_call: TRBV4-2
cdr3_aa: CASSQVWKDSYNEQFF
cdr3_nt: TGTGCCAGCAGCCAAGTTTGGAAGGACTCCTACAATGAGCAGTTCTTC

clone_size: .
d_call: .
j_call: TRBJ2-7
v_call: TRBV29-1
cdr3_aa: CSVDRGYEQYF
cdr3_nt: TGCAGCGTTGACAGGGGCTACGAGCAGTACTTC

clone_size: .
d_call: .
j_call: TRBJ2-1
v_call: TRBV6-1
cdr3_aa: CASSEFGGRSINEQFF
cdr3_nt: TGTGCCAGCAGTGAATTCGGCGGGCGATCCATCAATGAGCAGTTCTTC

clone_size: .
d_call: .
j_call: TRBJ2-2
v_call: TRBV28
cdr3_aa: CASRPTRFGGELFF
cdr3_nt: TGTGCCAGCAGACCAACAAGGTTCGGCGGGGAGCTGTTTTTT

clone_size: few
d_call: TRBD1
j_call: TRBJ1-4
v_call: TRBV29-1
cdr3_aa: CSVPMEWQGGASNEKLFF
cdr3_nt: TGCAGCGTCCCAATGGAGTGGCAGGGGGGGGCTTCTAATGAAAAACTGTTTTTT

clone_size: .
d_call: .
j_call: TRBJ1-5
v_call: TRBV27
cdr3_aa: CASSPTVGPQHF
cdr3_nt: TGTGCCAGCAGTCCTACCGTTGGGCCCCAGCATTTT

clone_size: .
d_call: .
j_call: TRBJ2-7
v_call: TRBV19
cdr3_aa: CASSMGSSYIYEQYF
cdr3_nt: TGTGCCAGTAGTATGGGTAGCTCGTATATCTACGAGCAGTACTTC

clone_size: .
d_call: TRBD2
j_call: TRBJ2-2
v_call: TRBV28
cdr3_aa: CASSFAVAGSGELFF
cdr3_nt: TGTGCCAGCAGTTTCGCGGTAGCGGGATCAGGGGAGCTGTTTTTT

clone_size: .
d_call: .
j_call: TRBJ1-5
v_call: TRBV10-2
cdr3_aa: CASSEWNGVGQPQHF
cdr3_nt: TGCGCCAGCAGTGAGTGGAACGGGGTGGGTCAGCCCCAGCATTTT

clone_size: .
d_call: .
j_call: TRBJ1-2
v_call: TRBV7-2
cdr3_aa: CASSRPGGGIYGYTF
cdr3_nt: TGTGCCAGCAGCCGCCCTGGAGGAGGGATCTATGGCTACACCTTC

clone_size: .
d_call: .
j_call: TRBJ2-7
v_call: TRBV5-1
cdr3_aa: CASTTGGSYEQYF
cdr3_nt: TGCGCCAGCACTACAGGTGGCTCCTACGAGCAGTACTTC

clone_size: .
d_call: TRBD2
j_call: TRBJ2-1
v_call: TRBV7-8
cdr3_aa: CASSLGGLSGRRLNEQFF
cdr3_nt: TGTGCCAGCAGCTTAGGGGGACTGAGCGGGAGGAGGTTGAATGAGCAGTTCTTC

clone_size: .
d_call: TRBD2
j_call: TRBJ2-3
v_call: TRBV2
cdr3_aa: CASSALFGGSSTDTQYF
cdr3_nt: TGTGCCAGCAGTGCTCTGTTCGGGGGGTCAAGCACAGATACGCAGTATTTT

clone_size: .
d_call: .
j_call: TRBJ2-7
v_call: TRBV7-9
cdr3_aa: CASSSTAGSSYEQYF
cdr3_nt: TGTGCCAGCAGCTCGACGGCCGGGAGCTCCTACGAGCAGTACTTC

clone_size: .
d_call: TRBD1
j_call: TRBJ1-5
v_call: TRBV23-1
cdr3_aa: CASSQKRYVRGQGNQPQHF
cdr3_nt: TGCGCCAGCAGTCAAAAACGCTACGTCCGGGGACAGGGCAATCAGCCCCAGCATTTT

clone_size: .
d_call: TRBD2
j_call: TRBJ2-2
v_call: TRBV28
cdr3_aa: CASSSLGGDTGELFF
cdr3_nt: TGTGCCAGCAGTTCCCTCGGGGGGGATACCGGGGAGCTGTTTTTT

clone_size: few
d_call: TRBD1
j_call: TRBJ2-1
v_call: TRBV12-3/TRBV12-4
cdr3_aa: CASSNDDRALRFF
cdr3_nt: TGTGCCAGCAGCAACGATGACAGGGCCTTAAGGTTCTTC

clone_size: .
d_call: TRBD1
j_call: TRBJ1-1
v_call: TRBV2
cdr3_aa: CASSPRTGGWNTEAFF
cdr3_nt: TGTGCCAGCAGCCCTAGGACAGGGGGCTGGAACACTGAAGCTTTCTTT